This T cell receptor (beta chain) was recovered during a study of blood T cell repertoires in COVID-19. Study overall: COVID-19 samples, acute and convalescent, were from the United States, Italy and Spain. PBMCs, B-cell-depleted T cells, or T cells were the source of the cDNA or gDNA that made up the material.

V trimming: 0 bases; J trimming: 6 bases; junction bases outside the gene matches: 10. The length of the CDR3 is 16 residues. Germline CDR1 reads SGHTA; CDR2 reads FQGTGA. Categorization into cohorts depended on clinical history that participants reported. For recovered donors of Cohort 3, there were two negative PCRs, clearance, or symptom resolution. Clones were sequenced by immunoSEQ multiplex PCR, and TCRdb holds only the in-frame ones, with some missing. This table holds 150,000 to 200,000 clones, about 90% found once. This clone was seen a few times. Sample: PBMCs or T cells enriched from blood (not recorded which). This clonotype originated in a woman under 30 who had recovered from COVID-19. This sequence joins TRBV7-3 and TRBJ2-7, with 8 bases that match TRBD1. CDR3 sequence reads: CASSLTTATGASEQYF. The CDR3 region has the DNA TGTGCCAGCAGCTTAACCACTGCGACAGGGGCCTCCGAGCAGTACTTC.